This TCR beta chain was recovered during a study of shared clonotypes between healthy human individuals. CDR1 is SGHTA, CDR2 FQGNSA, per germline. V lost 5 bases to trimming and J lost 7 bases; unmatched junction nucleotides: 15. The CDR3 is 16 amino acids. TCRdb keeps only in-frame clones here, not all; method: immunoSEQ multiplex PCR. The sample holds about a million clones; approximately 76% are singletons and the top ten take roughly 1.4%. Donors, without exception, were Caucasian adults residing in Nashville, Tennessee. This clone was counted only a few times. Material for sequencing was memory CD4+ T cells sorted from blood. Subset reported: CD45RA-negative fraction. J is TRBJ1-1 and V is TRBV7-2; 8 bases fit TRBD1. This receptor was identified in a man between 18 and 29 years old in good health. The CDR3 region is CASSPRTGLWVGEAFF. CDR3 coding DNA: TGTGCCAGCAGCCCCCGGACAGGGCTCTGGGTTGGTGAAGCTTTCTTT. Supplemented by reference TRBV7-2 and TRBJ1-1, the full variable domain reads GAGVSQSPSNKVTEKGKDVELRCDPISGHTALYWYRQSLGQGLEFLIYFQGNSAPDKSGLPSDRFSAERTGGSVSTLTIQRTQQEDSAVYLCASSPRTGLWVGEAFFGQGTRLTVV.